This T cell receptor (beta chain) was identified during a study of graft-versus-host responses after intestinal transplantation. Background on the study: The transplants performed in recipients were multivisceral, liver-intestinal, or isolated intestinal. Study-level results: The recipient marrow held GvH clones, and some of them showed up first in ileum or blood. The highest levels of circulating GvH clones went along with early declines in HvG clones after transplant.

Profiled with immunoSEQ multiplex PCR; TCRdb holds only in-frame clones, not every one. The sample has over 100,000 clones; over 75% are singletons. V was cut by 2 bases and J by 3 bases, with 8 bases left in between. Per germline, CDR1 SEHNR and CDR2 FQNEAQ (reference sequence). The CDR3 runs to 13 residues. Note on this clone: Its antigen remains unknown.

Material: unstimulated CD4+ T cells sorted from spleen or lymph node cells, obtained before intestinal transplant. The clonotype was recovered from a human donor who received an intestinal transplant. The gene calls are TRBV7-9 and TRBJ2-7; the D gene is possibly TRBD1 (5 bases). The CDR3 DNA reads as TGTGCCAGCAGCTTACAGGGATACTACGAGCAGTACTTC. Translating it yields CASSLQGYYEQYF.